Below, 20 T cell receptor beta chains from the same sample are listed, as sequenced in a study of T cell responses to AZD1222 COVID-19 vaccine. The method was immunoSEQ multiplex PCR; TCRdb's version includes in-frame clones alone and lacks a portion of them. There are roughly 100,000 clones in the sample; 91% occur only once, and 45% lies in the top ten. Sample: peripheral blood, taken on day 0 of AZD1222 vaccination. Every receptor here comes from an adult in good health.

The table lists this clone with a count of one. This chain connects TRBV19 to TRBJ1-2; tentative D call: TRBD1 (6 bases). This CDR3 has 15 amino acids. CDR1 LNHDA and CDR2 SQIVND come from the germline V gene (reference sequence). Trimming shortened V by 4 bases and J by 0 bases, and 12 bases separated the two germline ends. The CDR3: CASSRGQTTNYGYTF. In DNA, the CDR3 is TGTGCCAGTAGTAGAGGACAGACTACTAACTATGGCTACACCTTC.

This chain uses TRBV10-3 with TRBJ2-2, with TRBD2 matching 10 bases. V was pared by 6 bases and J by 2 bases, with 6 bases of the junction left unmatched. The CDR3 contains 16 residues. CDR1 is ENHRY, CDR2 SYGVKD, per germline. The DNA for the CDR3 is TGTGCCATCAGCCCCGGACTAGCGGTCAACACCGGGGAGCTGTTTTTT. Translating it yields CAISPGLAVNTGELFF.

The gene calls are TRBV28 and TRBJ2-5; the D is unclear. Germline CDR1 and CDR2: MDHEN and SYDVKM. V lost 5 bases and J lost 5, with 18 bases in between. The CDR3 loop spans 15 amino acids. The DNA of the CDR3 is TGTGCCAGCAGTCTCCCGCGTGGTAGCATGGAGACCCAGTACTTC. Translating gives CASSLPRGSMETQYF.

The chain employs TRBV7-8 and TRBJ1-5; possibly TRBD1 for D (6 bases). Trimming stripped 4 bases from V and 6 bases from J, with 19 bases between. Per germline, CDR1 SGHVS and CDR2 FQNEAQ. The CDR3 sequence is 16 residues long. CDR3 protein: CASSWGGGGAGQPQHF. The CDR3 DNA is TGTGCCAGCAGCTGGGGCGGTGGGGGGGCAGGTCAGCCCCAGCATTTT.

The J gene is TRBJ1-3, the V gene TRBV4-3; D is undetermined. In germline, CDR1 is LGHNA, CDR2 YSLEER. Trimming removed 0 bases at V and 1 base at J, with 10 bases between. CDR3 length equals 16 residues. The CDR3: CASSQDRPGSGNTIYF. The CDR3 region has the DNA TGCGCCAGCAGCCAAGACCGTCCGGGATCTGGAAACACCATATATTTT.

The chain links TRBV5-3 to TRBJ1-1; TRBD1 matches 9 bases. TRBV5-3 is sorted into the ORF group, with uncertain function. This CDR3 spans 11 amino acids. V was clipped by 4 bases and J by 12 bases; unmatched bases: 4. The CDR3 here is CARSSNRGPFF. In DNA form, the CDR3 reads TGTGCCAGAAGCAGCAACAGGGGGCCTTTCTTT.

The genes are TRBV15 and TRBJ2-7, with D maybe TRBD1 (6 bases). The CDR3 contains 15 residues. Looked up from germline, CDR1 is LNHNV and CDR2 is YYDKDF (reference sequence). Trimming shortened V by 0 bases and J by 1 base, and 10 bases separated the two germline ends. CDR3 protein: CATSRDGGASYEQYF. The CDR3 DNA follows: TGTGCCACCAGCAGAGATGGGGGCGCTTCCTACGAGCAGTACTTC.

This clone was seen only a few times. V and J are TRBV4-1 and TRBJ2-7, with D perhaps TRBD1 (5 bases). Per germline, CDR1 MGHRA and CDR2 YSYEKL. The CDR3 is made up of 15 amino acids. V was shortened by 2 bases and J by 2 bases, with 13 bases between the two germline ends. The CDR3 coding sequence is TGCGCCAGCAGCCAACTCCGCGACAGCACCTACGAGCAGTACTTC. It codes for CASSQLRDSTYEQYF.

This clone was seen more than once but under ten times. J is TRBJ1-2 and V is TRBV24-1; tentatively, D is TRBD1 (5 bases). This CDR3 is 12 amino acids long. Germline values: CDR1 KGHDR, CDR2 SFDVKD. Trimming left V 4 bases short and J 3 bases short, with 5 bases between. CDR3 residues: CATSEGDYGYTF. The CDR3 nucleotides are TGTGCCACCAGTGAAGGGGACTATGGCTACACCTTC.

This clone was picked up one time. This chain links TRBV6-5 with TRBJ1-2; tentatively, D is TRBD1 (6 bases). CDR1 and CDR2 from the germline V gene are MNHEY and SVGAGI. V lost 4 bases and J 4 bases, leaving 10 bases between the germline ends. This CDR3 region has 13 residues. CDR3 nucleotides: TGTGCCAGCAGTTGGGGGCCTGTCTATGGCTACACCTTC. Encoded protein: CASSWGPVYGYTF.

The chain carries TRBV5-1 and TRBJ2-6; D is undetermined. Deletions cut 5 bases from V and 4 bases from J, with 13 bases between. Germline V gene sequence: CDR1 SGHRS, CDR2 YFSETQ. The CDR3 loop spans 15 amino acids. The CDR3 protein is CASSRSPSGANVLTF. The CDR3 DNA sequence: TGCGCCAGCAGTCGTAGCCCTTCGGGGGCCAACGTCCTGACTTTC.

This clone was recorded once. This chain joins TRBV5-1 and TRBJ2-4; D possibly corresponds to TRBD2 (6 bases). V was trimmed by 5 bases and J by 7 bases, leaving 13 bases between them. The germline V gene encodes CDR1 SGHRS and CDR2 YFSETQ. The CDR3 has 13 amino acids. The CDR3 loop reads CASSSRGNNIQYF. In DNA, the CDR3 is TGCGCCAGCAGTTCGCGGGGCAATAACATTCAGTACTTC. Full variable domain (missing parts from reference TRBV5-1 and TRBJ2-4): KAGVTQTPRYLIKTRGQQVTLSCSPISGHRSVSWYQQTPGQGLQFLFEYFSETQRNKGNFPGRFSGRQFSNSRSEMNVSTLELGDSALYLCASSSRGNNIQYFGAGTRLSVL.

This sequence joins TRBV5-1 and TRBJ1-1; TRBD1 agrees at 10 bases. This CDR3 has 16 residues. J lost 3 bases, V lost 4 bases, and 9 bases had no gene match. CDR1 and CDR2 from the germline V gene are SGHRS and YFSETQ. The CDR3 spells CASSRNPGQGYTEAFF. Here the CDR3 DNA reads TGCGCCAGCAGCCGTAACCCGGGACAGGGGTACACTGAAGCTTTCTTT.

The chain employs TRBV19 and TRBJ2-3; D unresolved. V shed 3 bases and J shed 4 bases, with 8 bases lying between them. There are 13 residues in the CDR3. Germline assignment: CDR1 LNHDA and CDR2 SQIVND (reference sequence). The CDR3 reads CASSIHTADTQYF. As DNA, the CDR3 is TGTGCCAGTAGTATCCATACGGCAGATACGCAGTATTTT.

The chain carries TRBV11-3 and TRBJ2-1; TRBD2 matches at 15 bases. J lost 6 bases, V lost 3 bases, and 9 bases had no gene match. There are 18 residues in the CDR3. Germline CDR1 is SGHNT and CDR2 is YENEEA. In DNA form, the CDR3 reads TGTGCCAGCAGCTTCGGGCGGTGGGGACTAGCGGGAGGCAATGAGCAGTTCTTC. As protein: CASSFGRWGLAGGNEQFF.

This chain connects TRBV19 to TRBJ2-5; D remains ambiguous. The V and J ends lost 4 bases and 0 bases respectively, with 6 bases between them. The CDR3 is 13 residues long. The V gene's germline CDR1 is LNHDA and CDR2 SQIVND (reference sequence). The CDR3 DNA reads TGTGCCAGTAGTAGGGCATACCAAGAGACCCAGTACTTC. Translation gives CASSRAYQETQYF.

This clone was seen a few times. The chain carries TRBV3-1 (or the pseudogene TRBV3-2) and TRBJ1-3; 7 bases match TRBD1. Per germline, CDR1 LGHDT and CDR2 YNNKEL (reference sequence). V gave up 4 bases and J gave up 4 bases; unmatched junction bases: 7. CDR3 length: 15 residues. In DNA form, the CDR3 reads TGTGCCAGCAGCCCCGTACAGGGGCGCGGAAACACCATATATTTT. Amino acids: CASSPVQGRGNTIYF.

This rearrangement joins TRBV18 to TRBJ1-6; D unresolved. The CDR3 has 15 residues. V lost 0 bases, J lost 9 bases, and 12 bases lay in between. Per germline, CDR1 KGHSH and CDR2 LQKENI. The DNA for the CDR3 is TGTGCCAGCTCACCACCGATGGGCGCGGGTTCACCCCTCCACTTT. Protein sequence: CASSPPMGAGSPLHF.

This chain links TRBV5-1 with TRBJ2-3, with 7 bases matching TRBD2. The CDR3 runs 13 residues. The V and J ends lost 9 bases and 10 bases, in that order; junction bases with no gene match: 14. Germline V gene sequence: CDR1 SGHRS, CDR2 YFSETQ. The DNA of the CDR3 is TGCGCCACCTCCCCGTTGACGGGAGGTGCGCAGTATTTT. Protein sequence: CATSPLTGGAQYF.

This clone was detected once. This rearrangement joins TRBV2 to TRBJ2-7; D possibly corresponds to TRBD1 (5 bases). V shed 2 bases and J shed 1 base, with 9 bases lying between them. CDR3 size: 14 residues. Germline V CDR1 and CDR2: SNHLY, FYNNEI. In DNA, the CDR3 is TGTGCCAGCAGTGAATTAGACAGATCCTACGAGCAGTACTTC. Its translation: CASSELDRSYEQYF.